The 28 T cell receptor beta chains listed next were all sequenced from one sample in a study of shared clonotypes between healthy human individuals. The assay was immunoSEQ multiplex PCR, and TCRdb's table has in-frame clones only and misses some. The repertoire holds more than 2 million clones, with around 96% as singletons. CD45RO-negative CD8 cells positively selected for CCR7 made up the naive population, which excluded terminally differentiated effector memory CD45RA+ cells. Sequencing was carried out using naive CD8+ T cells sorted from blood. Receptors originate from a man between 18 and 29 years old in good health.

This chain connects TRBV7-6 to TRBJ2-1; the D gene is possibly TRBD1 (5 bases). With 0 bases removed from V and 7 bases from J, the gap between germline ends came to 10 bases. Germline V gene sequence: CDR1 SGHVS, CDR2 FNYEAQ. The CDR3 loop spans 14 amino acids. CDR3 residues: CASSLALGENEQFF. DNA of the CDR3: TGTGCCAGCAGCTTAGCGCTAGGGGAAAATGAGCAGTTCTTC.

In its sample, this clone was seen once. This chain connects TRBV30 to TRBJ1-5; the match to TRBD1 covers 12 bases. The CDR3 has 15 amino acids. V gave up 6 bases and J gave up 1 base; unmatched junction bases: 4. The germline V gene encodes CDR1 GTSNPN and CDR2 SVGIG (reference sequence). Here the CDR3 reads CACGTGGSSNQPQHF. DNA of the CDR3: TGTGCCTGCGGGACAGGGGGCTCGAGCAATCAGCCCCAGCATTTT.

The chain employs TRBV30 and TRBJ2-1; no clear D. This CDR3 region has 13 residues. With 0 bases removed from V and 9 bases from J, the gap between germline ends came to 12 bases. Germline loops: CDR1 GTSNPN, CDR2 SVGIG (reference sequence). CDR3 protein: CAWSVTASSEQFF. The CDR3 coding sequence is TGTGCCTGGAGTGTTACGGCATCAAGTGAGCAGTTCTTC.

Comments on this clone: Other DNA sequences from this sample encode an identical CDR3 as well. The V gene is TRBV6-5, the J gene TRBJ1-1; 7 bases map to TRBD1. The ends lost 2 bases at V and 5 bases at J; junction bases unmatched: 5. Germline V gives CDR1 MNHEY, CDR2 SVGAGI. This CDR3 has 14 residues. CDR3 region: CASSYRGRGTEAFF. CDR3 in DNA: TGTGCCAGCAGTTACAGGGGGCGAGGGACTGAAGCTTTCTTT.

The rearrangement joins TRBV6-1 to TRBJ2-7; D gene unclear. The CDR3 has 13 residues. V was clipped by 9 bases and J by 6 bases, with 18 bases between them. The germline gives CDR1 MNHNS, CDR2 SASEGT. The CDR3 DNA is TGTGCCAGACCACAAACCCCCGGCACCGAGCAGTACTTC. Translated: CARPQTPGTEQYF.

The V and J genes are TRBV7-9 and TRBJ2-1; D is tentatively TRBD1 or TRBD2 (5 bases each). The V and J ends lost 8 bases and 2 bases respectively, with 13 bases between them. There are 14 residues in the CDR3. CDR1 is SEHNR and CDR2 is FQNEAQ in the germline V gene (reference sequence). CDR3 region: CASEGTTAYNEQFF. The CDR3 nucleotides read TGTGCCAGCGAGGGGACCACCGCCTACAATGAGCAGTTCTTC.

As for this clone: The sample has other DNA sequences that encode this CDR3 too. CDR3 coding DNA: TGTGCCAGCAGGGGGACCGCGAACTATGGCTACACCTTC. Translated: CASRGTANYGYTF. The chain carries TRBV28 and TRBJ1-2; tentative D call: TRBD1 (5 bases). The germline CDR1 and CDR2 sequences are MDHEN and SYDVKM. This CDR3 spans 13 amino acids. V lost 6 bases and J 2 bases, leaving 10 bases between the germline ends.

The chain couples TRBV27 to TRBJ2-2; D tentatively reads TRBD1 or TRBD2 (5 bases each). Germline V CDR1 and CDR2: MNHEY, SMNVEV (reference sequence). The CDR3 sequence is 17 residues long. Trimming pared 2 bases from V and 5 bases from J, leaving 18 bases between. The DNA for the CDR3 is TGTGCCAGCAGTTTAACGCGAACCGGGACGGAGACCGGGGAGCTGTTTTTT. Translation: CASSLTRTGTETGELFF.

In regard to this clone: At one end the junction does not follow the germline gene, possibly because of a read error. The V and J genes are TRBV13 and TRBJ2-7, with D maybe TRBD1 (6 bases). CDR3 size: 12 residues. Germline CDR1 reads PRHDT; CDR2 reads FYEKMQ (reference sequence). The DNA of the CDR3 is TGTGCCAGCAGCATAGGGGGATACGAGCAGTACTTC. It is translated as CASSIGGYEQYF.

V usage is TRBV9 and J usage is TRBJ2-2; D gene ambiguous. The CDR3 contains 13 residues. Germline CDR1 SGDLS, CDR2 YYNGEE. V gave up 4 bases and J gave up 8 bases, with 12 bases separating them. The CDR3 region has the DNA TGTGCCAGCAGCAGGACCCCCACGGGGGAGCTGTTTTTT. It codes for CASSRTPTGELFF.

On this clone itself: The junction departs from the called germline gene at one end, perhaps through a read error. This sequence joins TRBV7-9 and TRBJ2-2; D is unclear. CDR1 is SEHNR and CDR2 is FQNEAQ in the germline V gene (reference sequence). The CDR3 contains 11 residues. The CDR3 region is CVSSIDVELFF. The DNA of the CDR3 is TGTGTCAGCAGCATAGATGTGGAGCTGTTTTTT.

V and J are TRBV27 and TRBJ2-2, with TRBD1 matching 8 bases. From germline, CDR1 is MNHEY and CDR2 SMNVEV (reference sequence). The CDR3 totals 15 residues. V was pared by 5 bases and J by 4 bases, with 6 bases of the junction left unmatched. CDR3 residues: CASSQGQGATGELFF. CDR3 in DNA: TGTGCCAGCAGTCAAGGACAGGGCGCCACCGGGGAGCTGTTTTTT.

The rearrangement uses TRBV25-1 and TRBJ2-2; 7 nucleotides match TRBD2. The length of the CDR3 is 16 residues. CDR1 is MGHDK, CDR2 SYGVNS, per germline. V shed 1 base and J 4 bases; nucleotides not matched to a gene: 6. CDR3 loop: CASSEWGGVSTGELFF. CDR3 sequence (DNA): TGTGCCAGCAGTGAATGGGGGGGTGTGAGCACCGGGGAGCTGTTTTTT.

V usage is TRBV27 and J usage is TRBJ2-1, with no clear D. The germline gives CDR1 MNHEY, CDR2 SMNVEV (reference sequence). The CDR3 extends over 13 amino acids. With 3 bases removed from V and 8 bases from J, the gap between germline ends came to 11 bases. Here the CDR3 reads CASSLIRSHEQFF. The CDR3 DNA sequence: TGTGCCAGCAGTTTGATTCGTTCCCATGAGCAGTTCTTC.

As concerns this clone: A read error may produce the germline difference seen at one junction end. The V gene is TRBV29-1, the J gene TRBJ2-2; a weak D match, TRBD1 (6 bases). The CDR3 is 13 amino acids. Germline CDR1 and CDR2: SQVTM and ANQGSEA. The CDR3 sequence is CSVEQGNPGELFF. The CDR3 region has the DNA TGCAGCGTTGAACAGGGGAACCCCGGGGAGCTGTTTTTT.

The rearrangement joins TRBV19 to TRBJ1-2; D call uncertain. Germline V lookup: CDR1 LNHDA, CDR2 SQIVND (reference sequence). The CDR3 covers 12 residues. V lost 6 bases to trimming and J lost 4 bases, with 9 bases between them. This chain's CDR3 is CASRKVSYGYTF. In nucleotides, the CDR3 is TGTGCCAGTAGAAAGGTGTCCTATGGCTACACCTTC. The complete variable domain, with remaining parts taken from reference TRBV19 and TRBJ1-2, reads DGGITQSPKYLFRKEGQNVTLSCEQNLNHDAMYWYRQDPGQGLRLIYYSQIVNDFQKGDIAEGYSVSREKKESFPLTVTSAQKNPTAFYLCASRKVSYGYTFGSGTRLTVV.

The chain is built from TRBV4-1 and TRBJ2-7; TRBD1 or TRBD2 may be the D gene (5 bases each). This CDR3 is 15 amino acids long. V shed 2 bases and J shed 0 bases, with 11 bases lying between them. Germline loops: CDR1 MGHRA, CDR2 YSYEKL. The CDR3 region is CASSQRDPSSYEQYF. The CDR3 nucleotides read TGCGCCAGCAGCCAACGGGACCCAAGCTCCTACGAGCAGTACTTC.

The rearrangement uses TRBV9 and TRBJ2-5; D is perhaps TRBD1 or TRBD2 (5 bases each). The V gene's germline CDR1 is SGDLS and CDR2 YYNGEE. The V gene lost 3 bases and the J gene lost 1 base, with 13 bases spanning the gap. This CDR3 contains 15 residues. The DNA of the CDR3 is TGTGCCAGCAGCGCCGAGGGGCTACCCCAAGAGACCCAGTACTTC. Translation: CASSAEGLPQETQYF. Filled out from reference TRBV9 and TRBJ2-5, the complete variable domain reads DSGVTQTPKHLITATGQRVTLRCSPRSGDLSVYWYQQSLDQGLQFLIQYYNGEERAKGNILERFSAQQFPDLHSELNLSSLELGDSALYFCASSAEGLPQETQYFGPGTRLLVL.

The chain employs TRBV6-5 and TRBJ1-2; D call uncertain. This CDR3 has 14 residues. CDR1 is MNHEY and CDR2 is SVGAGI in the germline V gene. V was cut by 4 bases and J by 8 bases, with 17 bases left in between. This CDR3 reads CASSLDGTLWGYTF. The CDR3 DNA reads as TGTGCCAGCAGTTTGGACGGAACATTATGGGGCTACACCTTC.

The chain couples TRBV5-1 to TRBJ1-2; no clear D. The CDR3 has 13 residues. Germline-derived CDR1 and CDR2 are SGHRS and YFSETQ. The V end lost 0 bases, the J end lost 6 bases, and 9 bases lay between the germline ends. The CDR3 bases are TGCGCCAGCAGCTTGGTACTGGGTGATGGCTACACCTTC. Its protein is CASSLVLGDGYTF.

The genes are TRBV5-4 and TRBJ2-2; D is uncertain. Deletions cut 4 bases from V and 6 bases from J, with 7 bases between. Looked up from germline, CDR1 is SGHNT and CDR2 is YYREEE (reference sequence). The CDR3 spans 12 residues. The CDR3 region is CASSLPSGELFF. The CDR3 region has the DNA TGTGCCAGCAGCCTCCCTTCCGGGGAGCTGTTTTTT.

Points on this clone: Likely a read error: the CDR3 ends without its conserved phenylalanine or tryptophan. It is unclear where the CDR3 begins or ends on the DNA, so no DNA is shown, and the CDR3 is as TCRdb lists it. The chain recombines TRBV6-1 with TRBJ1-2. The germline V gene has CDR1 MNHNS and CDR2 SASEGT. Including both end residues, the CDR3 is 12 amino acids long. This CDR3 is CASSELHFLVSL.

The genes are TRBV15 and TRBJ2-2; D ambiguous. The CDR3 contains 15 residues. Germline CDR1 LNHNV, CDR2 YYDKDF (reference sequence). Between the trimmed V and J ends, which lost 0 bases and 7 bases, there was a span of 12 bases. CDR3 sequence (DNA): TGTGCCACCAGCAGAGATGACCTTTCGGGCGGGGAGCTGTTTTTT. It codes for CATSRDDLSGGELFF.

Points on this clone: At one of its ends the junction is not consistent with the germline gene, which may arise from a read error. This sample also contains other DNA sequences that code for the same CDR3. The chain joins TRBV13 to TRBJ2-7, with 7 bases fitting TRBD2. The germline gives CDR1 PRHDT, CDR2 FYEKMQ (reference sequence). The length of the CDR3 is 15 residues. The CDR3 DNA reads TGTGCTAGCAGCGGGGCGACTAGTCCGGACCGCGAGCAGTACTTC. Protein sequence: CASSGATSPDREQYF.

The chain carries TRBV15 and TRBJ1-5; D possibly corresponds to TRBD1 (5 bases). Trimming removed 3 bases from V and 5 bases from J, with 14 bases in between. The CDR3 runs to 15 residues. Per germline, CDR1 LNHNV and CDR2 YYDKDF (reference sequence). The CDR3 region has the DNA TGTGCCACCAGCAGTGGGGAACAGGATGATCAGCCCCAGCATTTT. Amino acid sequence: CATSSGEQDDQPQHF.

On this clone: Other DNA sequences of this sample code for an identical CDR3. The chain couples TRBV9 to TRBJ2-7; 7 positions agree with TRBD2. Germline loops: CDR1 SGDLS, CDR2 YYNGEE. The CDR3 contains 13 residues. V lost 0 bases, J lost 4 bases, and 1 base stayed unmatched. CDR3 sequence: CASSVGAGYEQYF. In nucleotides, the CDR3 is TGTGCCAGCAGCGTAGGAGCGGGGTACGAGCAGTACTTC.

This clone occurred once. The V gene is TRBV30, the J gene TRBJ1-2, with TRBD1 as a possible D gene (5 bases). V was clipped by 1 base and J by 8 bases, with 17 bases between them. Germline CDR1 is GTSNPN and CDR2 is SVGIG (reference sequence). The CDR3 has 14 amino acids. CDR3 bases: TGTGCCTGGAGTGGGCCCTCTGGGGGTGGCGGCTACACCTTC. Residues: CAWSGPSGGGGYTF.

The CDR3: CASSEDLNTEAFF. CDR3 bases: TGTGCCAGCAGTGAAGACTTGAACACTGAAGCTTTCTTT. This chain links TRBV6-1 with TRBJ1-1; D is undetermined. Trimming pared 1 base from V and 0 bases from J, leaving 3 bases between. This CDR3 has 13 amino acids. CDR1 MNHNS and CDR2 SASEGT come from the germline V gene.